Following are 32 T cell receptor beta chains from one sample sequenced in a study of regulatory T cells in long-lasting Graves disease. For TCR beta, libraries came from iRepertoire HTBI primers and Arm-PCR of CDR3 regions. TCRdb redid the calling of the multiplex PCR reads with MiXCR, one entry per CDR3 protein. The sample lists a few hundred thousand distinct CDR3 sequences, about 18% seen once, with 12% to 15% in the top ten. Time point defined: newly diagnosed GD, antithyroid drugs for less than 3 months. From RNA extracted from PBMCs, the TCR library was made. The data also belong to a second study, concerning T cells in Graves' hyperthyroidism and ophthalmopathy.

Sample: peripheral blood mononuclear cells (PBMCs), taken at new diagnosis, from a patient treated with antithyroid drugs. These receptors were obtained from a woman aged 30 to 39 with Graves disease.

The table lists this clonotype with a few counts. The chain joins TRBV7-3 to TRBJ2-2; the D is unclear. The CDR3 is 15 amino acids. Germline lookup yields CDR1 SGHTA and CDR2 FQGTGA. Trimming removed 0 bases from V and 4 bases from J, with 9 bases in between. The CDR3 spells CASSLTGRPTGELFF. The CDR3 coding sequence is TGTGCCAGCAGCTTAACTGGACGGCCCACCGGGGAGCTGTTTTTT.

This clonotype has a count of ten or more. V is TRBV11-2 and J is TRBJ1-1; no firm D call. CDR3 length: 11 residues. CDR1 is SGHAT, CDR2 FQNNGV, per germline. Trimming removed 8 bases from V and 1 base from J, with 5 bases in between. The CDR3 loop is CASGSNTEAFF. The CDR3 DNA reads TGTGCCAGCGGATCGAACACTGAAGCTTTCTTT.

This clonotype was found many times. The chain couples TRBV20-1 to TRBJ1-3; perhaps TRBD1 as D (5 bases). There are 17 residues in the CDR3. Trimming pared 0 bases from V and 0 bases from J, leaving 15 bases between. The V gene's germline CDR1 is DFQATT and CDR2 SNEGSKA (reference sequence). CDR3 in amino acids: CSARDPTRDPSGNTIYF. The DNA for the CDR3 is TGCAGTGCTAGAGATCCAACGAGGGACCCCTCTGGAAACACCATATATTTT.

The table lists this clonotype with a few counts. A far larger clone differs by one base, so this is likely a read error. The chain uses TRBV11-2 and TRBJ2-3, with D maybe TRBD1 (7 bases). The DNA end is a closer match to TRBJ2-7, so the J assignment may be wrong. Germline V gene sequence: CDR1 SGHAT, CDR2 FQNNGV. The CDR3 loop spans 14 amino acids. The CDR3 DNA reads TGTGCCAGCAGCCCAGGGGGGATTTCCTACGGGCAGTACTTC. Its translation is CASSPGGISYGQYF.

This clonotype has at least ten counts. This sequence joins TRBV11-2 and TRBJ2-7, with D perhaps matching TRBD1 (5 bases). The CDR3 covers 16 residues. Trimming left V 1 base short and J 0 bases short, with 13 bases between. Germline lookup yields CDR1 SGHAT and CDR2 FQNNGV. CDR3 sequence reads: CASSLALTVNSYEQYF. CDR3 nucleotide sequence: TGTGCCAGCAGCTTAGCCTTGACAGTTAACTCCTACGAGCAGTACTTC. The full variable domain, rest sourced from reference TRBV11-2 and TRBJ2-7, is EAGVAQSPRYKIIEKRQSVAFWCNPISGHATLYWYQQILGQGPKLLIQFQNNGVVDDSQLPKDRFSAERLKGVDSTLKIQPAKLEDSAVYLCASSLALTVNSYEQYFGPGTRLTVT.

This clonotype turned up a few times. V and J are TRBV6-2 or TRBV6-3 and TRBJ1-4, with 8 bases identical to TRBD1. With V trimmed by 6 bases and J by 8 bases, 8 bases remained unmatched. The CDR3 runs 14 residues. Germline CDR1 is MNHEY and CDR2 is SVGEGT. The CDR3 reads CASRPPGQGEKLFF. Written as DNA, the CDR3 is TGTGCCAGCAGACCACCCGGACAGGGCGAAAAACTGTTTTTT.

This clonotype was counted at least ten times. The rearrangement joins TRBV20-1 to TRBJ2-1; 10 nucleotides agree with TRBD2. Germline CDR1 reads DFQATT; CDR2 reads SNEGSKA (reference sequence). J lost 1 base, V lost 0 bases, and 12 bases had no gene match. The CDR3 has 19 amino acids. The CDR3 nucleotides read TGCAGTGCTAGAGATTTAAATGCTAGCGGGGGCCTTTCCTACAATGAGCAGTTCTTC. Its protein product is CSARDLNASGGLSYNEQFF.

This clonotype has ten or more counts. At one of its ends the junction is not consistent with the germline gene, which may arise from a read error. The CDR3 DNA reads as TGTGCCAGCAGCAAAATAGAGGCCCAGTACTTC. The encoded protein is CASSKIEAQYF. The chain carries TRBV7-9 and TRBJ2-5; no firm D call. This CDR3 region has 11 residues. Germline V gene lookup returns CDR1 SEHNR and CDR2 FQNEAQ (reference sequence).

The chain links TRBV19 to TRBJ1-4; 9 positions agree with TRBD1. Germline loops: CDR1 LNHDA, CDR2 SQIVND (reference sequence). The V segment lost 5 bases and the J segment 5 bases; nucleotides outside the gene matches: 3. This CDR3 has 14 amino acids. The CDR3 sequence is CASSRQGGNEKLFF. The CDR3 coding sequence is TGTGCCAGTAGTCGACAGGGGGGAAATGAAAAACTGTTTTTT.

This clonotype was seen at least ten times. The chain carries TRBV5-1 and TRBJ2-1, with 7 bases fitting TRBD1. This CDR3 has 14 amino acids. Germline CDR1 reads SGHRS; CDR2 reads YFSETQ. The V segment lost 4 bases and the J segment 7 bases; nucleotides outside the gene matches: 8. DNA for the CDR3: TGCGCCAGCAGCCCCGACAGGGTTTGGAATGAGCAGTTCTTC. The encoded protein is CASSPDRVWNEQFF. Looking up the rest from reference TRBV5-1 and TRBJ2-1 gives the full variable domain: KAGVTQTPRYLIKTRGQQVTLSCSPISGHRSVSWYQQTPGQGLQFLFEYFSETQRNKGNFPGRFSGRQFSNSRSEMNVSTLELGDSALYLCASSPDRVWNEQFFGPGTRLTVL.

Turning to this clonotype: Possible read error: a much larger clone is one base away. The chain is built from TRBV10-3 and TRBJ1-4, with 9 bases matching TRBD1. Germline CDR1 ENHRY, CDR2 SYGVKD. The CDR3 spans 15 residues. CDR3 in DNA: TGTGCCACCAGTGATCCGACCGGGACAGGGTTTAGACTGTTTTTT. This codes for CATSDPTGTGFRLFF.

In its sample, this clonotype was seen once. At one end, the junction sequence differs from germline, possibly due to a read error. The chain couples TRBV5-4 to TRBJ1-1; D possibly corresponds to TRBD1 (5 bases). The germline gives CDR1 SGHNT, CDR2 YYREEE (reference sequence). This CDR3 is built from 14 residues. CDR3 DNA sequence: TGTGCCAGCTCACCACGCACGGACAACACTGAAGTTTTCTTT. Translation: CASSPRTDNTEVFF.

In this sample, this clonotype turned up many times. Here the CDR3 DNA reads TGCGCCAGCAGCTTCTATGGGACTAGCGGGGGCACAGATACGCAGTATTTT. It codes for CASSFYGTSGGTDTQYF. V gene TRBV5-1 combines with J gene TRBJ2-3; TRBD2 matches at 13 bases. In germline, CDR1 is SGHRS, CDR2 YFSETQ. The CDR3 has 17 residues. V lost 2 bases and J lost 1; bases outside the gene matches: 4.

The gene calls are TRBV11-3 and TRBJ1-1; D not certain. This CDR3 region has 15 residues. The germline V gene has CDR1 SGHNT and CDR2 YENEEA. The V gene lost 3 bases and the J gene lost 3 bases, with 14 bases spanning the gap. DNA of the CDR3: TGTGCCAGCAGCTTGGTGCACGACGGAGACACTGAAGCTTTCTTT. This translates into CASSLVHDGDTEAFF.

Many counts were recorded for this clonotype. CDR3 sequence reads: CSVEDRKYEQYF. CDR3 in DNA: TGCAGCGTTGAGGACAGGAAATACGAGCAGTACTTC. The rearrangement joins TRBV29-1 to TRBJ2-7, with TRBD1 identical over 7 bases. Trimming removed 3 bases from V and 4 bases from J; junction bases left unmatched: 3. Germline CDR1 is SQVTM and CDR2 is ANQGSEA. The CDR3 has 12 residues.

There are a few counts of this clonotype. This chain links TRBV10-1 with TRBJ2-5, with 12 bases fitting TRBD1. Germline V gene sequence: CDR1 WNHNN, CDR2 SYGVQD (reference sequence). Losses at the gene ends were 6 bases for V and 3 bases for J; bases not matched to a gene: 8. This CDR3 has 16 residues. This CDR3 is CASRHRDRGQEETQYF. CDR3 coding DNA: TGCGCCAGCAGGCACCGGGACAGGGGGCAGGAAGAGACCCAGTACTTC.

This clonotype was counted many times. The chain recombines TRBV6-1 with TRBJ1-2; D is perhaps TRBD1 (5 bases). V gave up 3 bases and J gave up 3 bases, with 17 bases separating them. The CDR3 is 16 residues long. Germline V lookup: CDR1 MNHNS, CDR2 SASEGT. The CDR3 here is CASSDGGGTEYYGYTF. Here the CDR3 DNA reads TGTGCCAGCAGTGACGGGGGAGGGACGGAGTACTATGGCTACACCTTC.

The chain combines TRBV19 with TRBJ2-5; maybe TRBD2 (5 bases). V was cut by 10 bases and J by 3 bases, with 12 bases left in between. The V gene's germline CDR1 is LNHDA and CDR2 SQIVND (reference sequence). This CDR3 contains 12 residues. CDR3 amino acids: CATRGWEETQYF. DNA of the CDR3: TGTGCCACTCGGGGTTGGGAAGAGACCCAGTACTTC.

The V call is TRBV6-2 or TRBV6-3, the J call TRBJ2-3; weak D call: TRBD2 (6 bases). The V and J ends lost 6 bases and 2 bases respectively, with 15 bases between them. There are 15 residues in the CDR3. Per germline, CDR1 MNHEY and CDR2 SVGEGT. CDR3: CASSRDWLITDTQYF. The DNA of the CDR3 is TGTGCCAGCAGCAGGGACTGGTTAATCACAGATACGCAGTATTTT.

This clonotype showed up many times. This chain links TRBV5-5 with TRBJ1-6; unclear D gene. CDR3 size: 16 residues. V lost 1 base and J 7 bases, leaving 15 bases between the germline ends. Looked up from germline, CDR1 is SGHKS and CDR2 is YYEKEE (reference sequence). For the CDR3, the DNA is TGTGCCAGCAGCTTGATGCCTTTGGTTATGAATTCACCCCTCCACTTT. Protein: CASSLMPLVMNSPLHF.

This clonotype was observed a handful of times. The chain has TRBV19 and TRBJ1-5, with D perhaps TRBD1 (5 bases). The CDR3 totals 14 residues. Germline V gives CDR1 LNHDA, CDR2 SQIVND (reference sequence). Trimming cost V 10 bases and J 4 bases, with 17 bases left between them. The DNA of the CDR3 is TGTGCCACCTCCGGGACGGAATTTAATCAGCCCCAGCATTTT. Translating it yields CATSGTEFNQPQHF.

This clonotype came up a few times. A much larger clonotype is one base distant, so this may be a read error. The chain uses TRBV6-2 or TRBV6-3 and TRBJ2-2; D gene ambiguous. CDR1 and CDR2 from the germline V gene are MNHEY and SVGEGT. V was clipped by 6 bases and J by 1 base, with 6 bases between them. This CDR3 contains 13 residues. The CDR3 bases are TGTGCCAGCAGACGACAGAACACCGGGGAGCTGTTTTTT. Protein: CASRRQNTGELFF.

This clonotype was seen ten or more times. This chain uses TRBV29-1 with TRBJ2-7; tentatively, D is TRBD1 (5 bases). Deletions cut 4 bases from V and 3 bases from J, with 13 bases between. CDR1 SQVTM and CDR2 ANQGSEA come from the germline V gene. This CDR3 comprises 13 residues. CDR3 bases: TGCAGCGTTGCCCCCAGGGTCGGCTACGAGCAGTACTTC. Protein product: CSVAPRVGYEQYF.

The chain has TRBV4-1 and TRBJ2-7, with 7 bases fitting TRBD2. The V gene's germline CDR1 is MGHRA and CDR2 YSYEKL. The CDR3 is 16 amino acids. V trimming: 2 bases; J trimming: 0 bases; junction bases outside the gene matches: 7. The CDR3 loop is CASSQSRGVYSYEQYF. CDR3 sequence (DNA): TGCGCCAGCAGCCAATCTCGGGGGGTATACTCCTACGAGCAGTACTTC.

As to this clonotype: A clone one base away is much larger, so this may be a read error. The CDR3 carries no conserved terminal phenylalanine or tryptophan, so it likely arises from a read error. The chain couples TRBV6-8 to TRBJ2-7, with D perhaps matching TRBD1 (6 bases). The V and J ends lost 6 bases and 6 bases respectively, with 15 bases between them. The CDR3 is made up of 13 amino acids. Per the germline V gene, CDR1 is MNHGY and CDR2 is SAAAGT. CDR3 residues: CASSGTRYGEQYL. The CDR3 DNA is TGTGCCAGCAGCGGGACACGCTATGGCGAGCAGTACTTG.

Many counts were recorded for this clonotype. V gene TRBV12-3 or TRBV12-4 combines with J gene TRBJ2-1; D may match TRBD1 or TRBD2 (6 bases each). Trimming took off 1 base at V and 6 bases at J, with 10 bases between the two ends. This CDR3 is 14 amino acids long. Written as DNA, the CDR3 is TGTGCCAGCAGTTTAGGTTGGGGGGCCAATGAGCAGTTCTTC. Translating it yields CASSLGWGANEQFF.

This clonotype was observed many times. The chain uses TRBV11-2 and TRBJ1-1; a possible D gene is TRBD1 (5 bases). Per germline, CDR1 SGHAT and CDR2 FQNNGV. This CDR3 spans 13 amino acids. The V end was cut by 2 bases, the J end by 8 bases, with 12 bases between. The CDR3 sequence is CASSLSADREAFF. CDR3 DNA: TGTGCCAGCAGCTTAAGCGCCGACAGAGAAGCTTTCTTT.

The table lists this clonotype with many counts. J is TRBJ1-2 and V is TRBV12-3 or TRBV12-4; 9 positions agree with TRBD1. The junction had 16 bases not matched to a gene; V was cut back by 6 bases and J by 14 bases. This CDR3 has 14 amino acids. CDR3: CASRLPGTGRSLTF. CDR3 sequence (DNA): TGTGCCAGCAGATTACCCGGGACAGGGAGGAGTCTGACCTTC.

This clonotype was detected many times. J is TRBJ2-1 and V is TRBV2, with a possible D match to TRBD1 (6 bases). The last part of the DNA fits TRBJ2-5 better; the J call may be wrong. The CDR3 totals 15 residues. Germline V lookup: CDR1 SNHLY, CDR2 FYNNEI. The CDR3 nucleotides read TGTGCCAGCAGTGTGTGGACCCGAGGACAGGAGACCCAGTACTTC. It specifies CASSVWTRGQETQYF.

This clonotype turned up a few times. Just one base apart from a much larger clone, this may be a read error. J is TRBJ1-5 and V is TRBV6-5, with 11 bases lining up with TRBD1. Germline CDR1 and CDR2: MNHEY and SVGAGI. The CDR3 length is 21 residues. The CDR3 spells CAGSYVVPDRGQSGSNQPQHF. The DNA of the CDR3 is TGTGCCGGCAGTTATGTCGTGCCGGACAGGGGGCAGTCGGGGAGCAATCAGCCCCAGCATTTT.

This clonotype was detected ten times or more. V and J are TRBV5-6 and TRBJ2-5; 8 positions agree with TRBD1. This CDR3 comprises 16 residues. Trimming removed 0 bases from V and 2 bases from J; junction bases left unmatched: 6. Germline V gene data show CDR1 as SGHDT and CDR2 as YYEEEE. The CDR3: CASSLVIRGLQETQYF. The CDR3, as DNA: TGTGCCAGCAGCTTGGTGATCAGGGGGCTTCAAGAGACCCAGTACTTC. The complete variable domain, with remaining parts taken from reference TRBV5-6 and TRBJ2-5, reads DAGVTQSPTHLIKTRGQQVTLRCSPKSGHDTVSWYQQALGQGPQFIFQYYEEEERQRGNFPDRFSGHQFPNYSSELNVNALLLGDSALYLCASSLVIRGLQETQYFGPGTRLLVL.

CDR3 sequence reads: CASSDRGYHSNQPQHF. Written as DNA, the CDR3 is TGTGCCAGCAGTGACAGGGGGTACCATAGCAATCAGCCCCAGCATTTT. This chain joins TRBV12-3 or TRBV12-4 and TRBJ1-5; 9 bases match TRBD1. V dropped 5 bases and J dropped 0; count of bases not matched to a gene: 5. The CDR3 has 16 amino acids.